The clone carrying this T cell receptor (beta chain) was counted many times. This sample stems from a study of CD8 T cells in ankylosing spondylitis. Trimming stripped 6 bases from V and 8 bases from J, with 17 bases between. This CDR3 is 14 amino acids long. Germline CDR1 reads SGHTA; CDR2 reads FQGNSA. TCRdb processed the 5' RACE reads anew with MiXCR; each CDR3 protein has one entry. The sample lists some 130,000 distinct CDR3 sequences, roughly 7.7% occurring once. The chain links TRBV7-2 to TRBJ1-5; D is ambiguous. Sequencing used synovial fluid, either unsorted or a sorted T cell fraction (not recorded which). The sequence came from a male donor with ankylosing spondylitis. CDR3 region: CASSRRAPSEPQHF. CDR3 coding DNA: TGTGCCAGCAGTCGGCGGGCCCCCAGTGAGCCCCAGCATTTT. Together with reference TRBV7-2 and TRBJ1-5, the CDR3 gives the full variable domain: GAGVSQSPSNKVTEKGKDVELRCDPISGHTALYWYRQSLGQGLEFLIYFQGNSAPDKSGLPSDRFSAERTGGSVSTLTIQRTQQEDSAVYLCASSRRAPSEPQHFGDGTRLSIL.